This is a list of T cell receptor beta chains from one sample in a study of T cell responses to AZD1222 COVID-19 vaccine. Sequencing used immunoSEQ multiplex PCR; TCRdb keeps in-frame clones, though not all of them. The data hold roughly 150,000 clones, with 90% to 95% observed a single time. Specimen: peripheral blood, collected on day 0 of AZD1222 vaccination. Receptors originate from an adult in good health. Each CDR3 is given with its conserved first and last residue. Fields, in order: D gene, J gene, clone size, V gene, CDR3 protein, CDR3 DNA. D genes are given only for firm matches. Clone size is given for some rows only: seen once, a few or many times, or a class if the clone is expanded.

.	TRBJ1-5	.	TRBV24-1	CATSDQDSNQPQHF	TGTGCCACCAGTGACCAGGACTCTAATCAGCCCCAGCATTTT
.	TRBJ2-7	.	TRBV30	CAWSPPVSTYEQYF	TGTGCCTGGAGTCCACCGGTGTCCACCTACGAGCAGTACTTC
.	TRBJ1-2	.	TRBV28	CVLRDQENYGYTF	TGTGTGCTCCGGGACCAAGAGAACTATGGCTACACCTTC
.	TRBJ1-6	.	TRBV7-9	CASSFDSPLHF	TGTGCCAGCAGCTTCGATTCACCCCTCCACTTT
.	TRBJ1-1	.	TRBV18	CASSPPVADEAFF	TGTGCCAGCTCACCACCGGTGGCGGATGAAGCTTTCTTT
.	TRBJ1-1	.	TRBV28	CASSPPLGANTEAFF	TGTGCCAGCAGTCCCCCGTTGGGGGCGAACACTGAAGCTTTCTTT
.	TRBJ2-5	.	TRBV28	CASSTRLSGLEETQYF	TGTGCCAGCAGCACGCGTCTGTCAGGTCTGGAGGAGACCCAGTACTTC
.	TRBJ1-6	.	TRBV2	CASSEARGNNSPLHF	TGTGCCAGCAGTGAAGCGCGGGGGAACAATTCACCCCTCCACTTT
.	TRBJ2-2	.	TRBV9	CASSVGGGGTGELFF	TGTGCCAGCAGCGTAGGAGGAGGGGGCACCGGGGAGCTGTTTTTT
.	TRBJ2-2	.	TRBV28	CASSVNLGGELFF	TGTGCCAGCAGTGTAAATTTGGGCGGGGAGCTGTTTTTT
.	TRBJ1-6	few	TRBV5-6	CASSLLDSTYNSPLHF	TGTGCCAGCAGCTTGCTAGACAGTACCTATAATTCACCCCTCCACTTT
TRBD1	TRBJ1-1	.	TRBV5-4	CASSLFGGTGAKDTEAFF	TGTGCCAGCAGCTTGTTTGGGGGGACAGGGGCAAAGGACACTGAAGCTTTCTTT
TRBD1	TRBJ1-1	.	TRBV5-1	CASSFARDRGMNTEAFF	TGCGCCAGCAGCTTCGCCCGGGACAGGGGCATGAACACTGAAGCTTTCTTT
TRBD1	TRBJ1-1	once	TRBV19	CASSPDRGRTEAFF	TGTGCCAGTAGTCCGGACAGGGGGAGGACTGAAGCTTTCTTT
.	TRBJ1-5	few	TRBV6-2/TRBV6-3	CASSYSGGGPGNQPQHF	TGTGCCAGCAGTTACTCGGGCGGGGGTCCCGGCAATCAGCCCCAGCATTTT
.	TRBJ2-7	.	TRBV27	CASSLTPTYEQYF	TGTGCCAGCAGTTTAACACCAACCTACGAGCAGTACTTC
.	TRBJ1-2	.	TRBV28	CASGPPRGVKVKGYTF	TGTGCCAGCGGCCCTCCGAGGGGGGTTAAGGTCAAAGGCTACACCTTC
TRBD1	TRBJ2-2	.	TRBV28	CASSPHRGGTGELFF	TGTGCCAGCAGTCCCCACAGGGGTGGGACCGGGGAGCTGTTTTTT
.	TRBJ1-6	.	TRBV7-2	CASSQNGGRQNSPLHF	TGTGCCAGCAGCCAAAACGGAGGGAGGCAGAATTCACCCCTCCACTTT
.	TRBJ1-1	.	TRBV19	CASTPTQTVMNTEAFF	TGTGCCAGTACCCCTACACAGACTGTGATGAACACTGAAGCTTTCTTT
.	TRBJ2-7	.	TRBV27	CASSLSSSQGSGYEQYF	TGTGCCAGCAGTTTATCGAGTAGTCAGGGATCGGGCTACGAGCAGTACTTC
.	TRBJ2-2	.	TRBV28	CASSFPMGRRRTGELFF	TGTGCCAGCAGTTTCCCCATGGGTCGTCGGCGAACCGGGGAGCTGTTTTTT
TRBD1	TRBJ1-1	.	TRBV6-5	CAVSQGQRAEAFF	TGTGCCGTCTCACAGGGGCAGCGCGCTGAAGCTTTCTTT
TRBD2	TRBJ2-3	.	TRBV5-4	CASSRGLAGGTDTQYF	TGTGCCAGCAGCCGGGGACTAGCGGGGGGAACAGATACGCAGTATTTT
.	TRBJ1-5	.	TRBV19	CASSIVDQPQHF	TGTGCCAGTAGTATTGTTGATCAGCCCCAGCATTTT
.	TRBJ1-5	.	TRBV12-3/TRBV12-4	CASSLGNQPQHF	TGTGCCAGCAGCCTAGGTAATCAGCCCCAGCATTTT
TRBD2	TRBJ2-3	.	TRBV19	CASRHIAGGDTQYF	TGTGCCAGTAGGCACATAGCGGGGGGTGATACGCAGTATTTT
.	TRBJ2-1	.	TRBV19	CASSILSENEQFF	TGTGCCAGTAGTATCCTTTCCGAAAATGAGCAGTTCTTC
.	TRBJ2-2	.	TRBV9	CASSVARGRGNTGELFF	TGTGCCAGCAGCGTAGCTCGGGGCAGGGGAAACACCGGGGAGCTGTTTTTT
.	TRBJ1-1	.	TRBV9	CASSEGRRDTEAFF	TGTGCCAGCAGTGAGGGCAGGCGAGATACTGAAGCTTTCTTT
TRBD2	TRBJ2-1	.	TRBV15	CATSRDLSGGWGNEQFF	TGTGCCACCAGCAGAGATCTGTCGGGAGGATGGGGGAATGAGCAGTTCTTC
.	TRBJ1-5	.	TRBV30	CAWSVGDGPQHF	TGTGCCTGGAGTGTAGGCGATGGGCCCCAGCATTTT
TRBD1	TRBJ1-3	.	TRBV2	CASSKDRGTGNTIYF	TGTGCCAGCAGTAAAGACAGGGGAACTGGAAACACCATATATTTT
.	TRBJ1-1	once	TRBV3-1/TRBV3-2	CASSFLVLGNTEAFF	TGTGCCAGCAGCTTTCTCGTCCTGGGGAACACTGAAGCTTTCTTT
.	TRBJ1-3	.	TRBV30	CAWGQGLSSGNTIYF	TGTGCCTGGGGCCAGGGGCTAAGCTCTGGAAACACCATATATTTT
TRBD1	TRBJ1-2	.	TRBV7-2	CASSLERRQGGDYGYTF	TGTGCCAGCAGCTTAGAACGGCGACAGGGAGGGGACTATGGCTACACCTTC
.	TRBJ1-2	.	TRBV5-2	CASKLGREYETYGYTF	TGTGCCAGCAAACTTGGTCGAGAGTACGAAACCTATGGCTACACCTTC
.	TRBJ2-1	once	TRBV5-1	CASSLSGNYNEQFF	TGCGCCAGCAGCTTGAGTGGGAATTACAATGAGCAGTTCTTC
.	TRBJ2-7	.	TRBV14	CASSRRSRTGQPYEQYF	TGTGCCAGCAGCCGACGATCCCGAACGGGACAACCCTACGAGCAGTACTTC
.	TRBJ1-1	once	TRBV5-1	CASSLVSGTLEAFF	TGCGCCAGCAGCTTGGTAAGCGGGACCCTTGAAGCTTTCTTT
.	TRBJ2-7	.	TRBV11-2	CASSPGHHEQYF	TGTGCCAGCAGCCCGGGACACCACGAGCAGTACTTC
.	TRBJ1-3	.	TRBV6-5	CASSIAVSGNTIYF	TGTGCCAGCAGCATAGCAGTCTCTGGAAACACCATATATTTT
TRBD2	TRBJ2-3	.	TRBV6-5	CASSYGGRSADTQYF	TGTGCCAGCAGTTACGGCGGGAGATCCGCAGATACGCAGTATTTT
.	TRBJ2-1	.	TRBV14	CASSQGKYNEQFF	TGTGCCAGCAGCCAGGGGAAATACAATGAGCAGTTCTTC
.	TRBJ1-1	.	TRBV30	CAWSAQQGEAFF	TGTGCCTGGAGTGCACAACAGGGTGAAGCTTTCTTT
.	TRBJ1-2	.	TRBV5-4	CASSLADIPFRGYTF	TGTGCCAGCAGCTTGGCAGATATCCCATTTCGAGGCTACACCTTC
TRBD2	TRBJ2-2	.	TRBV14	CASSQPSGAGGRTGELFF	TGTGCCAGCAGCCAACCCTCTGGAGCGGGGGGGCGAACCGGGGAGCTGTTTTTT
.	TRBJ1-5	.	TRBV5-1	CASSLVDPEKQPQHF	TGCGCCAGCAGCTTGGTGGACCCGGAGAAACAGCCCCAGCATTTT
.	TRBJ1-3	.	TRBV19	CASITDWGNTIYF	TGTGCCAGTATTACGGACTGGGGAAACACCATATATTTT
.	TRBJ2-7	.	TRBV7-2	CASSISTGQVEQYF	TGTGCCAGCAGCATTTCGACAGGTCAGGTCGAGCAGTACTTC